These T cell receptor beta chains were read from a single sample in a study of blood T cell repertoires in COVID-19. This table comes from immunoSEQ multiplex PCR, and its TCRdb copy is limited to in-frame clones, with some not included. The sample has 300,000 or so clones, roughly 90% seen once. Sequencing input: peripheral blood. The receptors originated from a man aged 18 to 29 who had recovered from COVID-19. The CDR3 runs from the conserved cysteine through the conserved F or W. D genes are given only for firm matches. Not all rows give a size; the values are once, few, many and, for expanded clones, a class.

>once|-|TRBV19|TRBJ1-1
TGTGCCTCGCGGAGGGGGGGGCTGAACACTGAAGCTTTCTTT
CASRRGGLNTEAFF
>few|-|TRBV3-1/TRBV3-2|TRBJ1-1
TGTGCCAGCAGCTACGGGACTGAAGCTTTCTTT
CASSYGTEAFF
>-|-|TRBV27|TRBJ2-7
TGTGCCAGCAGCTGGGGCAGGGAGGTCTACGAGCAGTACTTC
CASSWGREVYEQYF
>-|-|TRBV14|TRBJ1-5
TGTGCCAGCAGCCAAGCGATTAAACAATCGGGGGGCAATCAGCCCCAGCATTTT
CASSQAIKQSGGNQPQHF
>-|TRBD2|TRBV5-4|TRBJ2-1
TGTGCCAGCAGCTTGGCGAGCGGGGGCTCCTACAATGAGCAGTTCTTC
CASSLASGGSYNEQFF
>-|TRBD2|TRBV19|TRBJ2-7
TGTGCCAGTAGTACTCGGGGGGGGAGTATTTCCTACGAGCAGTACTTC
CASSTRGGSISYEQYF
>-|TRBD1|TRBV6-5|TRBJ2-7
TGTGCCAGCACCGGGACAGGGGCATACGAGCAGTACTTC
CASTGTGAYEQYF
>-|-|TRBV7-2|TRBJ2-1
TGTGCCAGCAGCTTAGGATTCCGGACTACAAACTACAATGAGCAGTTCTTC
CASSLGFRTTNYNEQFF
>-|TRBD1|TRBV25-1|TRBJ1-4
TGTGCCAGCAGTGAGCGAGCACAGGGGTTAGTAGGGGAAAAACTGTTTTTT
CASSERAQGLVGEKLFF
>-|-|TRBV6-4|TRBJ1-5
TGTGCCAGCAGTGACTCTGGGGAGGTGCAGCAGCCCCAGCATTTT
CASSDSGEVQQPQHF
>-|-|TRBV6-2/TRBV6-3|TRBJ2-5
TGTGCCAGCAGCGGGTTAGAGGTTGAGACCCAGTACTTC
CASSGLEVETQYF
>once|-|TRBV2|TRBJ1-4
TGTGCCAGCAAGGGGCAGGGGTCCAATAATGAAAAACTGTTTTTT
CASKGQGSNNEKLFF
>-|TRBD1|TRBV10-1|TRBJ2-2
TGCGCCAGCAGTTCGGACAGGGGGCTAGGAGAGCTGTTTTTT
CASSSDRGLGELFF
>-|TRBD2|TRBV2|TRBJ2-3
TGTGCCAGCAGTGAATTGGGAGGGCGGACAGATACGCAGTATTTT
CASSELGGRTDTQYF
>-|-|TRBV2|TRBJ1-6
TGTGCCAGCAGTGAAAGGGGCTACTCCTATAATTCACCCCTCCACTTT
CASSERGYSYNSPLHF
>-|TRBD1|TRBV10-1|TRBJ2-7
TGCGCCAGCAGGGCAGGGGGAAGCTACGAGCAGTACTTC
CASRAGGSYEQYF
>-|-|TRBV5-1|TRBJ1-1
TGCGCCAGCAGCCTTCAAAGCCTGAACACTGAAGCTTTCTTT
CASSLQSLNTEAFF
>-|-|TRBV5-4|TRBJ2-1
TGTGCCAGCAGCTTGGCCTACTCCTACAATGAGCAGTTCTTC
CASSLAYSYNEQFF
>-|TRBD2|TRBV5-4|TRBJ2-7
TGTGCCAGCAGCTTCCGGACTAGCGGAGCCTACGAGCAGTACTTC
CASSFRTSGAYEQYF
>-|-|TRBV2|TRBJ2-5
TGTGCCAGCAGTGGACGTGGACTCGTTCAGGAGACCCAGTACTTC
CASSGRGLVQETQYF
>-|-|TRBV6-2/TRBV6-3|TRBJ1-5
TGTGCCAGCAGTGCGGGGAATAGCAATCAGCCCCAGCATTTT
CASSAGNSNQPQHF
>-|-|TRBV9|TRBJ1-1
TGTGCCAGCAGCGTAGATGTGGAGACCATGAACACTGAAGCTTTCTTT
CASSVDVETMNTEAFF
>-|-|TRBV13|TRBJ1-1
TGTGCCAGCAGCTTGGCCGGACTAAACACTGAAGCTTTCTTT
CASSLAGLNTEAFF
>-|TRBD2|TRBV4-2|TRBJ2-7
TGTGCCAGCAGCCAAGAGCTAGCGGGGGGGTTCGAGCAGTACTTC
CASSQELAGGFEQYF
>-|-|TRBV5-1|TRBJ2-2
TGCGCCAGCAGCTCGCGGGGGAACACCGGGGAGCTGTTTTTT
CASSSRGNTGELFF
>-|TRBD2|TRBV5-1|TRBJ2-1
TGCGCCAGCAGCTTAGCTAGCGGGAGGGCCTTTGATGAGCAGTTCTTC
CASSLASGRAFDEQFF
>-|-|TRBV21-1|TRBJ2-2
TGTGCCAGCAGCGGGCATACAGGGACGCCAACCCCGAACACCGGGGAGCTGTTTTTT
CASSGHTGTPTPNTGELFF
>-|-|TRBV11-2|TRBJ1-1
TGTGCCAGCAGCTTTGCTGGGCGATCCCTCACTGAAGCTTTCTTT
CASSFAGRSLTEAFF
>-|TRBD1|TRBV5-8|TRBJ2-1
TGTGCCAGCAGCTTGCAGGGGGCCGCCTACAATGAGCAGTTCTTC
CASSLQGAAYNEQFF
>once|-|TRBV11-2|TRBJ2-3
TGTGCCAGCAGCTTAGAAGGGGCAACGCAGTATTTT
CASSLEGATQYF
>-|TRBD2|TRBV7-9|TRBJ2-3
TGTGCCAGCAGCTACCTTAGCGGGAGGCGGGATACGCAGTATTTT
CASSYLSGRRDTQYF
>-|-|TRBV6-1|TRBJ1-1
TGTGCCAGCAGTGAAGGCGACAGCTACACTGAAGCTTTCTTT
CASSEGDSYTEAFF
>-|-|TRBV28|TRBJ1-4
TGTGCCAGCAGTTACAGGGATAATGAAAAACTGTTTTTT
CASSYRDNEKLFF
>once|TRBD1|TRBV6-2/TRBV6-3|TRBJ2-7
TGTGCCAGCAGTTACTCGATCCCGGGACAGGGAGTTTTTATCGAGCAGTACTTC
CASSYSIPGQGVFIEQYF
>-|-|TRBV28|TRBJ1-1
TGTGCCAGCAGCAGATATACAGGGAGTCACACTGAAGCTTTCTTT
CASSRYTGSHTEAFF
>-|-|TRBV29-1|TRBJ1-1
TGCAGCGTCCGATTGCCGGGGGGCCGGTCAGGGAACACTGAAGCTTTCTTT
CSVRLPGGRSGNTEAFF
>-|TRBD1|TRBV7-2|TRBJ1-1
TGTGCCAGCAGCACCCGACAGGGTGGCACTGAAGCTTTCTTT
CASSTRQGGTEAFF
>-|TRBD1|TRBV11-2|TRBJ1-2
TGTGCCAGCACCGGGGACAGGAGTAACTATGGCTACACCTTC
CASTGDRSNYGYTF
>few|TRBD1|TRBV2|TRBJ1-5
TGTGCCAGCGGATACTGGGACAGGCTCATTCAGCCCCAGCATTTT
CASGYWDRLIQPQHF
>-|-|TRBV30|TRBJ1-5
TGTGCCTGGAGTAGAGATAGCAATCAGCCCCAGCATTTT
CAWSRDSNQPQHF
>-|TRBD2|TRBV5-1|TRBJ2-7
TGCGCCAGCAGCTTGGCCTCGACTAGCGGGAGCTACGAGCAGTACTTC
CASSLASTSGSYEQYF
>-|-|TRBV7-9|TRBJ2-1
TGTGCCAGCAGCTTAGCACAGGGAGAGCAGTTCTTC
CASSLAQGEQFF